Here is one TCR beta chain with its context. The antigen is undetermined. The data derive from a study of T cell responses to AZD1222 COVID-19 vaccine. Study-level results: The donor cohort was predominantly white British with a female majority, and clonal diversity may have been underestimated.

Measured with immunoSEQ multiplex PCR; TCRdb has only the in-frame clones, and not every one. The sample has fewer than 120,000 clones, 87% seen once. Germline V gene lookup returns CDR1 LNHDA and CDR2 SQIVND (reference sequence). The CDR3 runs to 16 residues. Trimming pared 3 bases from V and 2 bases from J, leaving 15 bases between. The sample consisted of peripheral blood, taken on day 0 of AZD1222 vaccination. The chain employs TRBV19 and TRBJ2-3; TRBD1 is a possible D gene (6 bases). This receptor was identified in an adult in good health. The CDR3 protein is CASSIGGFMNTDTQYF. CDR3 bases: TGTGCCAGTAGTATTGGGGGCTTTATGAACACAGATACGCAGTATTTT.